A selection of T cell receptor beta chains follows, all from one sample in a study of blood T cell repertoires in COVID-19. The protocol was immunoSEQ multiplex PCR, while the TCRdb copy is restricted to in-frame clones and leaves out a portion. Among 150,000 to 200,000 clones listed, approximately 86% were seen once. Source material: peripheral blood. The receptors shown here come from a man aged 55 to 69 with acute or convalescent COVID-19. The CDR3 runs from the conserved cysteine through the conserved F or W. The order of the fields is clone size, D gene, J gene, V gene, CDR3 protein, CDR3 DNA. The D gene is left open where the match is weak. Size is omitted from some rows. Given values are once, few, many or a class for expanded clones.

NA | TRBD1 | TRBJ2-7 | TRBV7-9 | CASSFGTGEYEQYF | TGTGCCAGCAGCTTCGGGACAGGGGAGTACGAGCAGTACTTC
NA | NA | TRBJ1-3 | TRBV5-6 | CASSDRTATRDTIYF | TGTGCCAGCAGCGACCGGACAGCTACGAGGGATACCATATATTTT
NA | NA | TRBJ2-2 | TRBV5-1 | CASSFTGNTGELFF | TGCGCCAGCAGCTTTACAGGAAACACCGGGGAGCTGTTTTTT
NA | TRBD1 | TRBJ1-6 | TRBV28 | CASSLRGPFAPLHF | TGTGCCAGCAGTTTAAGGGGGCCTTTCGCACCCCTCCACTTT
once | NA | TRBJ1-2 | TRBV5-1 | CASSLVLSENYGYTF | TGCGCCAGCAGCTTGGTTCTGTCGGAGAACTATGGCTACACCTTC
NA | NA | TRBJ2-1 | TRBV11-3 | CASSLVYGRWNEQFF | TGTGCCAGCAGCTTAGTCTACGGGAGATGGAATGAGCAGTTCTTC
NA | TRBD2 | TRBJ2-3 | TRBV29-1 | CSVGRGGSRTDTQYF | TGCAGCGTGGGGCGGGGCGGGAGTAGGACAGATACGCAGTATTTT
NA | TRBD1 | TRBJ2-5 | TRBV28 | CASSPDRGETQYF | TGTGCCAGCAGCCCCGACAGGGGTGAGACCCAGTACTTC
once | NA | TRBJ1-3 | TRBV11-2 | CASSHGQTNTIYF | TGTGCCAGCAGCCACGGACAGACCAACACCATATATTTT
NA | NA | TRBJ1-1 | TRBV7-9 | CASSAQENTEAFF | TGTGCCAGCAGCGCGCAGGAAAACACTGAAGCTTTCTTT
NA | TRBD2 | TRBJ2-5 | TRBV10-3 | CAISESSGSQETQYF | TGTGCCATCAGTGAATCTAGCGGGAGTCAAGAGACCCAGTACTTC
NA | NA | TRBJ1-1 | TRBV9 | CASSVSGTEAFF | TGTGCCAGCAGCGTAAGCGGGACTGAAGCTTTCTTT
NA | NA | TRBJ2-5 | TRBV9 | CASSVTQNQETQYF | TGTGCCAGCAGCGTAACACAGAACCAAGAGACCCAGTACTTC
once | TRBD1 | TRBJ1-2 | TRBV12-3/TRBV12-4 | CASSKDRVYGYTF | TGTGCCAGCAGTAAGGACAGGGTCTATGGCTACACCTTC
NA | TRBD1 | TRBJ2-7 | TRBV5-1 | CASSHGDRSYEQYF | TGCGCCAGCAGCCACGGGGACAGATCCTACGAGCAGTACTTC
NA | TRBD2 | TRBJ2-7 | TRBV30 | CAWSGLAGASTYEQYF | TGTGCCTGGAGCGGACTAGCGGGAGCGTCTACCTACGAGCAGTACTTC
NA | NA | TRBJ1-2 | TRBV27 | CASSLGGFPYGYTF | TGTGCCAGCAGTTTAGGGGGCTTCCCCTATGGCTACACCTTC
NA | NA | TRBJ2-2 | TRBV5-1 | CASSFLGGDTGELFF | TGCGCCAGCAGCTTCCTAGGGGGGGACACCGGGGAGCTGTTTTTT
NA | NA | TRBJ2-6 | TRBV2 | CASSGESGANVLTF | TGTGCCAGCAGTGGGGAGTCTGGGGCCAACGTCCTGACTTTC
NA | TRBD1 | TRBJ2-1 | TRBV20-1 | CSAQGDEQFF | TGCAGTGCGCAGGGGGATGAGCAGTTCTTC
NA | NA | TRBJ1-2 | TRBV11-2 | CASSFSGVYGYTF | TGTGCCAGCAGCTTTTCAGGGGTGTATGGCTACACCTTC
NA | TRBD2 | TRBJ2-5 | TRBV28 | CASSWTSGEETQYF | TGTGCCAGCAGTTGGACTAGCGGAGAAGAGACCCAGTACTTC
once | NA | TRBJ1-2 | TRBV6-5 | CASRGVGANYGYTF | TGTGCCAGCAGGGGAGTCGGAGCTAACTATGGCTACACCTTC
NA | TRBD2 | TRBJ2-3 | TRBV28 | CASSYGLAGGPDTQYF | TGTGCCAGCAGCTACGGACTAGCGGGAGGGCCAGATACGCAGTATTTT
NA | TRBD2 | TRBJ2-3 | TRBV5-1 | CASSPKGTGGLADTQYF | TGCGCCAGCAGCCCGAAGGGGACGGGAGGGCTCGCAGATACGCAGTATTTT
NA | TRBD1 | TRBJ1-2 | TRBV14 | CASSPQYRGNYGYTF | TGTGCCAGCAGCCCGCAATACAGGGGAAACTATGGCTACACCTTC
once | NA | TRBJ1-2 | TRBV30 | CAWSQDSPYGYTF | TGTGCCTGGAGCCAAGACAGCCCGTATGGCTACACCTTC
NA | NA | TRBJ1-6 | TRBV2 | CASSEAQGSESPLHF | TGTGCCAGCAGTGAAGCACAGGGATCCGAGTCACCCCTCCACTTT
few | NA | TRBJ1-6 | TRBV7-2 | CASSLQGSSPLHF | TGTGCCAGCAGCTTACAGGGTAGTTCACCCCTCCACTTT
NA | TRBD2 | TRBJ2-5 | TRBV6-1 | CASSDSGSEETQYF | TGTGCCAGCAGTGATAGCGGGTCTGAAGAGACCCAGTACTTC
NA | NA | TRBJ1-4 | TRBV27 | CASSPRFGGTNEKLFF | TGTGCCAGCAGTCCCCGATTCGGGGGTACTAATGAAAAACTGTTTTTT
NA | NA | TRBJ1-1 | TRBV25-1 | CASSDTGWTEAFF | TGTGCCAGCAGTGATACAGGGTGGACTGAAGCTTTCTTT
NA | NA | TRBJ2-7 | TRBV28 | CATSWTDGSYEQYF | TGTGCCACGTCCTGGACAGATGGTTCCTACGAGCAGTACTTC
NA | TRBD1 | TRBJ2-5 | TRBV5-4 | CASSTGTGAQETQYF | TGTGCCAGCAGCACCGGGACAGGGGCCCAAGAGACCCAGTACTTC
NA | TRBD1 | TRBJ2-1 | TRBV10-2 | CASRGTGKYNEQFF | TGCGCCAGCAGAGGGACAGGGAAGTACAATGAGCAGTTCTTC
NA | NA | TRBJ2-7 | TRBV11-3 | CASSRDNQGNYEQYF | TGTGCCAGCAGCCGTGATAACCAGGGAAACTACGAGCAGTACTTC
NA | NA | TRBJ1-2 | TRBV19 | CASSIEGRDRYGYTF | TGTGCCAGTAGTATAGAGGGGAGAGATCGGTATGGCTACACCTTC
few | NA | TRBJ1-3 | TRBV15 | CATSRDTSRRNTIYF | TGTGCCACCAGCAGAGATACTTCCCGCAGGAACACCATATATTTT
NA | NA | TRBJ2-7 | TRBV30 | CAWGDFSYEQYF | TGTGCCTGGGGGGACTTCTCCTACGAGCAGTACTTC
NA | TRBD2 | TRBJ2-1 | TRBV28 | CASSDLREGLDEQFF | TGTGCCAGCAGTGACTTGCGGGAGGGTTTAGATGAGCAGTTCTTC
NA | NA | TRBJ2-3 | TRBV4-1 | CASSQDPGDTQYF | TGCGCCAGCAGCCAAGATCCCGGAGATACGCAGTATTTT
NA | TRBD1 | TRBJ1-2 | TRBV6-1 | CASSEQGDRVDGRYGYTF | TGTGCCAGCAGTGAACAGGGGGACAGGGTCGACGGGAGATATGGCTACACCTTC
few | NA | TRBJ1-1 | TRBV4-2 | CASSQRGENTEAFF | TGTGCCAGCAGCCAAAGGGGCGAGAACACTGAAGCTTTCTTT
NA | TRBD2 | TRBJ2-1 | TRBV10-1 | CASSGLAGNLPNEQFF | TGCGCCAGCTCGGGACTAGCGGGAAACCTCCCAAATGAGCAGTTCTTC
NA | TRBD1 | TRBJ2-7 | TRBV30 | CAWSVGQGYEQYF | TGTGCCTGGAGTGTCGGACAGGGTTACGAGCAGTACTTC
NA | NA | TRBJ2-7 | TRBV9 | CASSGPTDNEQYF | TGTGCCAGCAGCGGGCCTACAGATAATGAGCAGTACTTC
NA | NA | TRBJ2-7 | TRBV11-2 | CASSLNPTGHPFEQYF | TGTGCCAGCAGCTTAAATCCCACGGGACACCCATTTGAGCAGTACTTC
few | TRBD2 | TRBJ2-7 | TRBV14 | CASSYLLAGGDEQYF | TGTGCCAGCAGCTACTTACTAGCGGGAGGCGACGAGCAGTACTTC
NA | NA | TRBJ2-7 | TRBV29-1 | CSVVGPDRFSYEQYF | TGCAGCGTTGTGGGTCCAGACAGATTCTCCTACGAGCAGTACTTC
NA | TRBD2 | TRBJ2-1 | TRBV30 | CAWSVRLSGTSGFTSREQFF | TGTGCCTGGAGTGTACGCCTTTCCGGGACTAGCGGTTTTACATCTCGGGAGCAGTTCTTC
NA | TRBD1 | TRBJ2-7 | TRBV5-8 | CASSRTGGREQYF | TGTGCCAGCAGCCGCACAGGGGGGAGGGAGCAGTACTTC
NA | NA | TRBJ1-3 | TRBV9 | CASSPSVSGNTIYF | TGTGCCAGCAGCCCTTCCGTATCTGGAAACACCATATATTTT